This is a list of T cell receptor beta chains from one sample in a study of regulatory T cells in long-lasting Graves disease. TCRdb reprocessed the multiplex PCR reads via MiXCR and lists one record per CDR3 protein. The table lists 500,000 or so distinct CDR3 sequences, roughly 16% of them singletons. These data were also filed under a second study, of T cells in Graves' hyperthyroidism and ophthalmopathy.

The material sequenced was peripheral blood mononuclear cells (PBMCs), taken at new diagnosis, from a patient treated with antithyroid drugs. The receptors originated from a woman in her forties or fifties with Graves disease. Both conserved end residues are part of each CDR3. A D gene is named only where the DNA matches it firmly. For some rows the clone size is stated as once, few or many, or as a class when expanded; others skip it.

TRBJ2-2 few NA TRBV27 CASSLFPSGTGELFF TGTGCCAGCAGTTTATTCCCATCAGGCACCGGGGAGCTGTTTTTT
TRBJ1-5 many NA TRBV28 CASSSESDPAPYQPQHF TGTGCCAGCAGTTCCGAGTCGGACCCTGCTCCTTATCAGCCCCAGCATTTT
TRBJ1-3 NA TRBD1 TRBV6-5 CASSYSRTGGGNAIYF TGTGCCAGCAGTTACTCCCGGACAGGGGGTGGAAACGCCATATATTTT
TRBJ1-3 many NA TRBV18 CASSPDSSGNTIYF TGTGCCAGCAGCCCGGACAGCTCTGGAAACACCATATATTTT
TRBJ1-2 NA NA TRBV7-2 CASSLPGRAGYTF TGTGCCAGCAGCTTACCAGGGAGAGCTGGCTACACCTTC
TRBJ2-3 many NA TRBV12-3/TRBV12-4 CASSPDYMTQYF TGTGCCAGCAGCCCTGACTATATGACGCAGTATTTT
TRBJ2-1 many NA TRBV4-1 CASRPGTVSYNEQFF TGCGCCAGCAGACCAGGGACCGTCTCCTACAATGAGCAGTTCTTC
TRBJ2-1 NA NA TRBV5-5 CASSFQGVGSYNEQFF TGTGCCAGCAGCTTCCAAGGGGTCGGCTCCTACAATGAGCAGTTCTTC
TRBJ2-2 few TRBD1 TRBV4-1 CASSSRDSDTGELFF TGCGCCAGCAGCTCCCGGGACAGCGACACCGGGGAGCTGTTTTTT
TRBJ2-7 NA TRBD2 TRBV7-9 CTSSLAGTTYEQYF TGTACCAGCAGCTTAGCCGGGACTACCTACGAGCAGTACTTC
TRBJ1-1 many TRBD1 TRBV7-9 CASSRQGTGGTEAFF TGTGCCAGCAGCCGACAGGGGACAGGGGGCACTGAAGCTTTCTTT
TRBJ2-5 many TRBD2 TRBV29-1 CSVGPAQTSGETQYF TGCAGCGTGGGCCCCGCTCAGACTAGCGGAGAGACCCAGTACTTC
TRBJ1-5 many TRBD1 TRBV28 CASSQNRGINQPQHF TGTGCCAGCAGCCAAAACAGGGGGATCAATCAGCCCCAGCATTTT
TRBJ1-5 many TRBD1 TRBV3-1 CASSHSGTAGNQPQHF TGTGCCAGCAGCCACTCCGGGACAGCGGGCAATCAGCCCCAGCATTTT
TRBJ2-1 few TRBD2 TRBV10-3 CAISESLAGGTYNEQFF TGTGCCATCAGTGAATCCCTAGCGGGGGGAACTTACAATGAGCAGTTCTTC
TRBJ1-1 many NA TRBV10-3 CAISDPGEPNTEAFF TGTGCCATCAGTGACCCGGGAGAACCGAACACTGAAGCTTTCTTT
TRBJ2-2 few TRBD2 TRBV6-2/TRBV6-3 CASSLPGLAGGFTGELFF TGTGCCAGCAGTCTTCCGGGACTAGCGGGGGGGTTCACCGGGGAGCTGTTTTTT